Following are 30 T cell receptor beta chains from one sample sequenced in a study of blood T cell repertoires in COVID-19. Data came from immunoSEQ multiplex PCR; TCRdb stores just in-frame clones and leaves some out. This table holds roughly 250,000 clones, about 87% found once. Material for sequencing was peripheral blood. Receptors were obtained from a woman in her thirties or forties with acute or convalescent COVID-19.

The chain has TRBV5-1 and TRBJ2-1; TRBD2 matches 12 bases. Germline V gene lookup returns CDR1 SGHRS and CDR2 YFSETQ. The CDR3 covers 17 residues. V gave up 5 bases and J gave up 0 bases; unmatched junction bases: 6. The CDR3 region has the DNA TGCGCCAGCAGGACTAGCGGGGGTCGTCCCTCCTACAATGAGCAGTTCTTC. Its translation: CASRTSGGRPSYNEQFF. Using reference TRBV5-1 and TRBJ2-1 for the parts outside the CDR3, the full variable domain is KAGVTQTPRYLIKTRGQQVTLSCSPISGHRSVSWYQQTPGQGLQFLFEYFSETQRNKGNFPGRFSGRQFSNSRSEMNVSTLELGDSALYLCASRTSGGRPSYNEQFFGPGTRLTVL.

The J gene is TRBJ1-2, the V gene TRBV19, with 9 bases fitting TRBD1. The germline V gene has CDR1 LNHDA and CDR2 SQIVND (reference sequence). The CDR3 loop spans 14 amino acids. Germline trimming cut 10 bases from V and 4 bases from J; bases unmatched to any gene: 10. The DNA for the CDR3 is TGTGCCACTTCCGACAGGGGGATCTTCTATGGCTACACCTTC. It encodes CATSDRGIFYGYTF.

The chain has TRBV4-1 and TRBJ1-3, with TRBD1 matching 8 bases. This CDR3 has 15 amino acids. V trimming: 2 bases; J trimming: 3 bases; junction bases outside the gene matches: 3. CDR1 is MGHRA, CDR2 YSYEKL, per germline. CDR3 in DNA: TGCGCCAGCAGCCAATTGGACAGGGTTGGAAACACCATATATTTT. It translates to CASSQLDRVGNTIYF.

The CDR3 reads CASSVRGASTEAFF. CDR3 in DNA: TGTGCCAGCAGTGTAAGGGGCGCGAGCACTGAAGCTTTCTTT. V usage is TRBV2 and J usage is TRBJ1-1, with D perhaps TRBD1 (5 bases). This CDR3 has 14 residues. The germline gives CDR1 SNHLY, CDR2 FYNNEI. The ends were cut back, 4 bases at V and 4 bases at J, with 13 bases in the middle.

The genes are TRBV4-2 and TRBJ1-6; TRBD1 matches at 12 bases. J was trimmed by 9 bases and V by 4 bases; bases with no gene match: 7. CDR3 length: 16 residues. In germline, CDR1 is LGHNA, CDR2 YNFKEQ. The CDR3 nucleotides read TGTGCCAGCAGCCCGGGGGACAGGGGGCATGGTTCACCCCTCCACTTT. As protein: CASSPGDRGHGSPLHF.

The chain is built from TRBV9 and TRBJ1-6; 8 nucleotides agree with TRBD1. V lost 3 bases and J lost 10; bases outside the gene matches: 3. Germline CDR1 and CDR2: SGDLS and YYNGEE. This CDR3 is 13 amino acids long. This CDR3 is CASSADRESPLHF. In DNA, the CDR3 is TGTGCCAGCAGCGCGGACAGGGAATCACCCCTCCACTTT.

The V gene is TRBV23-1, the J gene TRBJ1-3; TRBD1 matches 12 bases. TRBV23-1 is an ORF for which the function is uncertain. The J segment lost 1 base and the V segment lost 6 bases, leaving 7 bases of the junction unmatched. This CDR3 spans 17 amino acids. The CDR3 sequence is CASRDPGQGASGNTIYF. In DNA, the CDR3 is TGCGCCAGCAGGGACCCGGGACAGGGGGCTTCTGGAAACACCATATATTTT.

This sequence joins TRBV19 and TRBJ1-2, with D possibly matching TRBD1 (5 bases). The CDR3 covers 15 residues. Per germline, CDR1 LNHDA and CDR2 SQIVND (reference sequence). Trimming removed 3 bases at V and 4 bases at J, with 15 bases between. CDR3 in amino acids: CASSIQGGPVYGYTF. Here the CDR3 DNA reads TGTGCCAGTAGTATCCAGGGTGGCCCCGTCTATGGCTACACCTTC.

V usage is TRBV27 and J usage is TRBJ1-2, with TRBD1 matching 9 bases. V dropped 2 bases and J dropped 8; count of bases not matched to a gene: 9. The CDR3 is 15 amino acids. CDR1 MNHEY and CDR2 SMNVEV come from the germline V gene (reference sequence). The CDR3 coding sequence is TGTGCCAGCAGTTTAGGGGGACAGGGCAGAGGCGGCTACACCTTC. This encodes CASSLGGQGRGGYTF.

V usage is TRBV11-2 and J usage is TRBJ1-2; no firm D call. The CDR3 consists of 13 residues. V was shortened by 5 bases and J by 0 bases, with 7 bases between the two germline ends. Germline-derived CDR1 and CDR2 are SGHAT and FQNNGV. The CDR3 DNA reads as TGTGCCAGCAGCGACTTCACTAACTATGGCTACACCTTC. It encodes CASSDFTNYGYTF.

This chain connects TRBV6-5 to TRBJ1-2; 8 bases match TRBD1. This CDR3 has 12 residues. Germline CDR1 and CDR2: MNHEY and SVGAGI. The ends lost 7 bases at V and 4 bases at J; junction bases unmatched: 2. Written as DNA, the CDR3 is TGTGCCAGCACGGACAGGGTCTATGGCTACACCTTC. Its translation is CASTDRVYGYTF.

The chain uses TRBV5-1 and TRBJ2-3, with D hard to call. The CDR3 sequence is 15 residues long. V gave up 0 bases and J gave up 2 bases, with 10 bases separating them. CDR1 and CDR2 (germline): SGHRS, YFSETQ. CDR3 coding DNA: TGCGCCAGCAGCTTGGTAGTACCCGACACAGATACGCAGTATTTT. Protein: CASSLVVPDTDTQYF. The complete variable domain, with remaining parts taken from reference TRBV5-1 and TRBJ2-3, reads KAGVTQTPRYLIKTRGQQVTLSCSPISGHRSVSWYQQTPGQGLQFLFEYFSETQRNKGNFPGRFSGRQFSNSRSEMNVSTLELGDSALYLCASSLVVPDTDTQYFGPGTRLTVL.

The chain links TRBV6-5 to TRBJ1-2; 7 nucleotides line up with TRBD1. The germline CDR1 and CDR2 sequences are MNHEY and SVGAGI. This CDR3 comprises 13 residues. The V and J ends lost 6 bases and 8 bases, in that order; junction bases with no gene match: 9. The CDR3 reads CASSRGQVGGYTF. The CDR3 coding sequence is TGTGCCAGCAGCCGAGGACAGGTGGGAGGCTACACCTTC.

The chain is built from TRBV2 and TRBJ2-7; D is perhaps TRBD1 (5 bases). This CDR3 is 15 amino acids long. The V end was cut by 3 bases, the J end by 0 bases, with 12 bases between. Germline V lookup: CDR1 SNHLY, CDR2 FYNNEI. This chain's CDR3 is CASSDGALSSYEQYV. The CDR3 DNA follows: TGTGCCAGCAGTGATGGGGCATTGAGCTCCTACGAGCAGTACGTC.

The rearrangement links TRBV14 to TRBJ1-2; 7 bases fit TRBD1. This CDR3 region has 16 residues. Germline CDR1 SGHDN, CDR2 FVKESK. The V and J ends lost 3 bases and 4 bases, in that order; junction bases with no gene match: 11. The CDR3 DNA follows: TGTGCCAGCAGCCACCGACAGGGTTCCGGCACCTATGGCTACACCTTC. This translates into CASSHRQGSGTYGYTF.

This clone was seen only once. CDR3 sequence (DNA): TGTGCCAGCAGCTTCGAGAGGGTCGGCGAGCAGTACGTC. Its translation: CASSFERVGEQYV. The chain has TRBV7-6 and TRBJ2-7; a weak D match, TRBD2 (5 bases). This CDR3 is built from 13 residues. The V gene's germline CDR1 is SGHVS and CDR2 FNYEAQ. V was shortened by 3 bases and J by 6 bases, with 12 bases between the two germline ends.

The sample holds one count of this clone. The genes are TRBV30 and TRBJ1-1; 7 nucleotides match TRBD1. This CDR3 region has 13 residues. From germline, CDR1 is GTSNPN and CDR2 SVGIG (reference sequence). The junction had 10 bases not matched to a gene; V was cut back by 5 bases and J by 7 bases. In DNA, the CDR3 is TGTGCCTGGGGGCCAGGGGGGTTGAGTGAAGCTTTCTTT. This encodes CAWGPGGLSEAFF. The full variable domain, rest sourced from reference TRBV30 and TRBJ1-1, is SQTIHQWPATLVQPVGSPLSLECTVEGTSNPNLYWYRQAAGRGLQLLFYSVGIGQISSEVPQNLSASRPQDRQFILSSKKLLLSDSGFYLCAWGPGGLSEAFFGQGTRLTVV.

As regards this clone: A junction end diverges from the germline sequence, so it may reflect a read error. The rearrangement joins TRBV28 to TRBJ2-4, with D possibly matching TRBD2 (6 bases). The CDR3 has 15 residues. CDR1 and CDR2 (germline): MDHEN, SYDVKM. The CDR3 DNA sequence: TGTGCCGGCAGTTTCGGCGGGATTGCCAAAAACATTCAGTACTTC. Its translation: CAGSFGGIAKNIQYF.

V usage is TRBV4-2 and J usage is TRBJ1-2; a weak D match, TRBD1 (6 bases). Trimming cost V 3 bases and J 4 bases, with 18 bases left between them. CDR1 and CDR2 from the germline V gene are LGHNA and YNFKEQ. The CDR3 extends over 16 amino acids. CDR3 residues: CASSHPTGQTTYGYTF. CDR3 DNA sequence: TGTGCCAGCAGCCACCCCACCGGACAGACTACCTATGGCTACACCTTC.

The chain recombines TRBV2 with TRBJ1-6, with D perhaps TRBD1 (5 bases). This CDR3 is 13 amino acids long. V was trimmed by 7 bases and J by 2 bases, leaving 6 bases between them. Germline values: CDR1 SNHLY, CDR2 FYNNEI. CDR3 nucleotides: TGTGCCAGCATGACAGCCTATAATTCACCCCTCCACTTT. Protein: CASMTAYNSPLHF. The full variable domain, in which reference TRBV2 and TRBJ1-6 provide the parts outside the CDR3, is EPEVTQTPSHQVTQMGQEVILRCVPISNHLYFYWYRQILGQKVEFLVSFYNNEISEKSEIFDDQFSVERPDGSNFTLKIRSTKLEDSAMYFCASMTAYNSPLHFGNGTRLTVT.

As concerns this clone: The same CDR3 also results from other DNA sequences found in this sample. The CDR3 bases are TGTGCCAGCAGTTTAGGTCAGGGGCATGGCTACACCTTC. Translating it yields CASSLGQGHGYTF. J is TRBJ1-2 and V is TRBV12-3 or TRBV12-4; D might be TRBD1 (6 bases). The CDR3 has 13 residues. V lost 1 base, J lost 6 bases, and 9 bases lay in between.

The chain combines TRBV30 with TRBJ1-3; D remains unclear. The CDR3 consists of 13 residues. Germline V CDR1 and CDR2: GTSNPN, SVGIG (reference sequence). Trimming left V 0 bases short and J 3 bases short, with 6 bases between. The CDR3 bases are TGTGCCTGGAGTGTCATAGTTGGAAACACCATATATTTT. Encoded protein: CAWSVIVGNTIYF.

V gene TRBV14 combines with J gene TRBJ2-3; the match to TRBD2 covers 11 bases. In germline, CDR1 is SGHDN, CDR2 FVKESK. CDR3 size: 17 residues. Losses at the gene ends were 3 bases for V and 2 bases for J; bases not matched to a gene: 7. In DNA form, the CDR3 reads TGTGCCAGCAGCCACCTCCTGGGACTAGCGGACACAGATACGCAGTATTTT. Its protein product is CASSHLLGLADTDTQYF.

This CDR3 reads CASSLGAGYTF. The CDR3 DNA follows: TGTGCCAGCAGCTTGGGCGCTGGCTACACCTTC. The V gene is TRBV5-8, the J gene TRBJ1-2; no clear D gene. This CDR3 spans 11 amino acids. The germline V gene encodes CDR1 SGHTS and CDR2 YDEGEE. The V end lost 0 bases, the J end lost 7 bases, and 4 bases lay between the germline ends. The full variable domain, in which reference TRBV5-8 and TRBJ1-2 provide the parts outside the CDR3, is EAGVTQSPTHLIKTRGQQATLRCSPISGHTSVYWYQQALGLGLQFLLWYDEGEERNRGNFPPRFSGRQFPNYSSELNVNALELEDSALYLCASSLGAGYTFGSGTRLTVV.

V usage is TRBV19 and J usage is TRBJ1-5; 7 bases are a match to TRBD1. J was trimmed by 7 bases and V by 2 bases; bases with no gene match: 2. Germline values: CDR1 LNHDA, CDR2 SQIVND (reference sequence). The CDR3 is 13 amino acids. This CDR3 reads CASSINRGQPQHF. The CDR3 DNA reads TGTGCCAGTAGTATAAACAGGGGACAGCCCCAGCATTTT.

The DNA of the CDR3 is TGCGCCAGCAGCCAGTCTCCCTCTAGCACAGATACGCAGTATTTT. Its translation is CASSQSPSSTDTQYF. The gene calls are TRBV4-1 and TRBJ2-3, with no clear D. CDR1 MGHRA and CDR2 YSYEKL come from the germline V gene. The CDR3 length is 15 residues. V lost 3 bases to trimming and J lost 0 bases, with 10 bases between them.

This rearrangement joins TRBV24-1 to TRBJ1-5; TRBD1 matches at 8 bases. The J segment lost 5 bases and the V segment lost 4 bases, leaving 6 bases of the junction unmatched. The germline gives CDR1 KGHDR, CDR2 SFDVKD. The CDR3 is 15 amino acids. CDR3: CATSDRTGGDQPQHF. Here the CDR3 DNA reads TGTGCCACCAGTGACCGCACAGGGGGAGATCAGCCCCAGCATTTT.

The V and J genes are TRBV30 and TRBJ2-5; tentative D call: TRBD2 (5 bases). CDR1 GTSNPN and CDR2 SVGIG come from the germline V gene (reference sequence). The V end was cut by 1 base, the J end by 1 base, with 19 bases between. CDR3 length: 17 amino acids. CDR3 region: CAWSGSFLWTPQETQYF. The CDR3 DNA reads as TGTGCCTGGAGTGGCTCATTCTTATGGACTCCCCAAGAGACCCAGTACTTC.

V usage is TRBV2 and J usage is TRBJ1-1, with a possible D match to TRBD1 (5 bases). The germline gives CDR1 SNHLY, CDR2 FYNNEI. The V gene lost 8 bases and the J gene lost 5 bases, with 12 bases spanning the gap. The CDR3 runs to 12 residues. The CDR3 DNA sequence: TGTGCCAGCGGCAGGGTGGGGACTGAAGCTTTCTTT. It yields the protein CASGRVGTEAFF.

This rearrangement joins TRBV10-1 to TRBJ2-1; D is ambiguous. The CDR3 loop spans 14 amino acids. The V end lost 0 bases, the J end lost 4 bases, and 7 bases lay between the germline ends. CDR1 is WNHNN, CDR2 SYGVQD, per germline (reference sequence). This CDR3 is CASSESGQYNEQFF. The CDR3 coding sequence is TGCGCCAGCAGTGAGTCTGGTCAGTACAATGAGCAGTTCTTC.